This T cell receptor (beta chain) is drawn from a study of T cell changes during pregnancy in multiple sclerosis. The protocol was immunoSEQ multiplex PCR, while the TCRdb copy is restricted to in-frame clones and leaves out a portion. Among around 78,000 clones listed, roughly 93% were seen once. CDR3 length equals 15 residues. The germline gives CDR1 SGHDN, CDR2 FVKESK. V trimming: 4 bases; J trimming: 5 bases; junction bases outside the gene matches: 7. The source was peripheral blood, collected in the second trimester of pregnancy. This rearrangement joins TRBV14 to TRBJ1-2; TRBD1 agrees at 10 bases. This TCR was sampled from a female donor with multiple sclerosis, enrolled in a pregnancy study. The CDR3 nucleotides are TGTGCCAGCAGCCTTACCGGGACAGGGGCGTATGGCTACACCTTC. Its protein is CASSLTGTGAYGYTF.